This T cell receptor (beta chain) derives from a study of T cells in Graves' hyperthyroidism and ophthalmopathy. This clonotype was observed many times. Its target is not known. Findings and limits, study-wide: Most thyroid clonotypes expanded above 0.001 appeared in blood too.

A patient was excluded if there was uncontrolled infection, other autoimmune disease, pregnancy or lactation. Germline loops: CDR1 ENHRY, CDR2 SYGVKD. Trimming removed 10 bases at V and 1 base at J, with 19 bases between. This CDR3 is 15 amino acids long. TCR beta CDR3 regions were amplified from RNA. TCR CDR3 regions were first amplified by RT-PCR with HTBI primers. MiXCR was run by TCRdb on the multiplex PCR reads, yielding one entry per CDR3 protein. The profile covers under 350,000 distinct CDR3 sequences, with approximately 15% appearing a single time and 34% taken by the ten largest. The sample comprised blood. This chain joins TRBV10-3 and TRBJ1-1; D gene unclear. The TCR was taken from a woman aged 40 to 50 with Graves' ophthalmopathy. CDR3 sequence (DNA): TGTGCCACCAAGGTGTGGTTGAGAGAGAACACTGAAGCTTTCTTT. It translates to CATKVWLRENTEAFF.